This is a list of T cell receptor beta chains from one sample in a study of cytomegalovirus exposure and HLA in healthy donors. The protocol was immunoSEQ multiplex PCR, while the TCRdb copy is restricted to in-frame clones and leaves out a portion. The sample lists a few hundred thousand clones, roughly 80% occurring once. Sequenced input: PBMCs. The origin of the receptors is a girl aged 10 to 17 in good health and CMV-seronegative. Both conserved end residues are part of each CDR3. Each record gives: D gene, J gene, CDR3 length, V gene, clone size, CDR3 DNA, CDR3 protein. D genes are given only for firm matches. Not every row has a clone size; where given, it reads once, few, many or a size class.

TRBD2,TRBJ2-7,16,TRBV27,NA,TGTGCCAGCAGTCCAGCCGGACTAGCGGGATCCTACGAGCAGTACTTC,CASSPAGLAGSYEQYF
NA,TRBJ1-3,11,TRBV7-2,NA,TGTGCCAGCAGCTCGGGAAACACCATATATTTT,CASSSGNTIYF
NA,TRBJ1-5,17,TRBV10-3,NA,TGTGCCATCAGTGAGTCCGGTTTTAGGGGGAAGCATCAGCCCCAGCATTTT,CAISESGFRGKHQPQHF
TRBD1,TRBJ1-4,17,TRBV4-3,NA,TGCGCCAGCAGCCGCTCGGGACAGGGGGCCCCTTATGAAAAACTGTTTTTT,CASSRSGQGAPYEKLFF
NA,TRBJ2-7,14,TRBV14,NA,TGTGCCAGCAGCCAAGAAACCCGCTATTACGAGCAGTACTTC,CASSQETRYYEQYF
TRBD1,TRBJ1-1,18,TRBV5-6,NA,TGTGCCAGCAGCTCCTCAGTCGGACAGGGGCTGATGAACACTGAAGCTTTCTTT,CASSSSVGQGLMNTEAFF
TRBD1,TRBJ2-5,14,TRBV5-1,NA,TGCGCCAGCAGCGTACAGGGGGCGCGTGAGACCCAGTACTTC,CASSVQGARETQYF
TRBD1,TRBJ2-1,18,TRBV2,NA,TGTGCCAGCAGTGGCCCACTATCCGGGACAGGGGGCCCCAATGAGCAGTTCTTC,CASSGPLSGTGGPNEQFF
NA,TRBJ1-4,13,TRBV19,NA,TGTGCCAGTGGAACCGGGACTAACGCAGTAGTGTTTTTT,CASGTGTNAVVFF
NA,TRBJ2-7,14,TRBV6-1,NA,TGTGCCAGCAGTAGCAGCGGCTACTTTTACGAGCAGTACTTC,CASSSSGYFYEQYF
NA,TRBJ1-1,14,TRBV19,NA,TGTGCCAGCTCCTTCAGGGGACAGAACACTGAAGCTTTCTTT,CASSFRGQNTEAFF
NA,TRBJ2-5,13,TRBV28,NA,TGTGCCAGCAGTTGGGGGACATCGGGGACCCAGTACTTC,CASSWGTSGTQYF
NA,TRBJ2-7,15,TRBV28,NA,TGTGCCAGCACCGGATTTAGCTCTTCGGTGTACGAGCAGTACTTC,CASTGFSSSVYEQYF
NA,TRBJ1-1,14,TRBV27,NA,TGTGCCAGCAGGACATGGGGGGTGAACACTGAAGCTTTCTTT,CASRTWGVNTEAFF
NA,TRBJ2-1,15,TRBV25-1,NA,TGTGCCAGCAATGAATTAGGGGGGGAAGACAATGAGCAGTTCTTC,CASNELGGEDNEQFF
NA,TRBJ1-1,10,TRBV29-1,NA,TGCAGCGTTCAGGCCACTGAAGCTTTCTTT,CSVQATEAFF
NA,TRBJ1-2,12,TRBV28,NA,TGTGCCAGCGGGGAGGGGATGGGCGGCTACACCTTC,CASGEGMGGYTF
NA,TRBJ2-3,13,TRBV10-1,NA,TGCGCCAGACAGGCGGGGCGCACAGATACGCAGTATTTT,CARQAGRTDTQYF
NA,TRBJ1-5,14,TRBV19,NA,TGTGCCAGTAGTATAGTGGCGGGTAATCAGCCCCAGCATTTT,CASSIVAGNQPQHF
NA,TRBJ1-1,14,TRBV5-1,NA,TGCGCCAGCAGCTTGGTACAGCAAAACACTGAAGCTTTCTTT,CASSLVQQNTEAFF
TRBD2,TRBJ2-3,14,TRBV2,once,TGTGCCAGCATACGGCGGGAGACCGCAGATACGCAGTATTTT,CASIRRETADTQYF
NA,TRBJ2-7,18,TRBV11-2,NA,TGTGCCAGCAGCTTCGGGGTCGGGAAAACAACCTGGTCCTACGAGCAGTACTTC,CASSFGVGKTTWSYEQYF
TRBD2,TRBJ2-7,15,TRBV2,NA,TGTGCCAGCAGCGAAGACGGGGGAGGGGTCTACGAGCAGTACTTC,CASSEDGGGVYEQYF
TRBD2,TRBJ2-5,14,TRBV7-8,NA,TGTGCCAGCAGCCTTAACGTAGCGGGGGAGACCCAGTACTTC,CASSLNVAGETQYF
TRBD1,TRBJ2-7,15,TRBV11-3,NA,TGTGCCAGCAGCTTAGATGGGACAGAAACCTACGAGCAGTACTTC,CASSLDGTETYEQYF
NA,TRBJ1-1,13,TRBV6-5,NA,TGTGCCAGCAGTGCCCCGAGTGGCACTGAAGCTTTCTTT,CASSAPSGTEAFF
TRBD1,TRBJ1-1,12,TRBV29-1,NA,TGCAGCGCTAGGGGGCCGGGCACTGAAGCTTTCTTT,CSARGPGTEAFF
NA,TRBJ1-2,13,TRBV5-4,few,TGTGCCAGCAGCTTCAAGGGGTTTTATGGCTACACCTTC,CASSFKGFYGYTF
NA,TRBJ1-1,13,TRBV5-4,NA,NA,CASSLVGQGASFF
NA,TRBJ2-5,17,TRBV7-9,NA,TGTGCCAGCAGCTGGAAGGAAGGACAGACTATCCAAGAGACCCAGTACTTC,CASSWKEGQTIQETQYF
NA,TRBJ2-1,11,TRBV15,NA,TGTGCCACCAGCATAACAAATGAGCAGTTCTTC,CATSITNEQFF
TRBD1,TRBJ2-3,16,TRBV7-8,once,TGTGCCAGCAGCCGGACAGGGGGACGCCTCCAAGATACGCAGTATTTT,CASSRTGGRLQDTQYF
NA,TRBJ2-7,11,TRBV20-1,NA,TGCAGTGCCTTCCAAACCTCCGAGCAGTACTTC,CSAFQTSEQYF
NA,TRBJ1-1,14,TRBV28,NA,TGTGCCAGCAGTTTTGTCGCAGGGTTCACTGAAGCTTTCTTT,CASSFVAGFTEAFF
NA,TRBJ2-2,13,TRBV9,NA,TGTGCCAGCAGCGTAGGTAGCACCGGGGAGCTGTTTTTT,CASSVGSTGELFF
NA,TRBJ1-1,13,TRBV30,NA,TGTGCCTGGAGTTTGGGGCTGCGGGGACAAGCTTTCTTT,CAWSLGLRGQAFF
NA,TRBJ2-1,13,TRBV6-5,few,TGTGCCAGCAGTCCGGAGGCGGGGCGCCTACAGTTCTTC,CASSPEAGRLQFF
NA,TRBJ1-3,13,TRBV28,few,TGTGCCAGCAGGGGGGGTGCTGGAAACACCATATATTTT,CASRGGAGNTIYF
TRBD2,TRBJ2-3,15,TRBV5-6,NA,TGTGCCAGCAGCCAACCGGGGGGGGTCACAGATACGCAGTATTTT,CASSQPGGVTDTQYF
TRBD2,TRBJ2-5,16,TRBV5-1,NA,TGCGCCAGCAGCCCCCGCGTTAGCGGGGTCCAAGAGACCCAGTACTTC,CASSPRVSGVQETQYF
NA,TRBJ1-4,14,TRBV6-5,NA,TGTGCCAGCATTCAACAGGGATCGAAGGAAAAACTGTTTTTT,CASIQQGSKEKLFF
NA,TRBJ2-5,13,TRBV28,NA,TGTGCCAGCAGTCCAGGGGCAATACAGACCCAGTACTTC,CASSPGAIQTQYF
TRBD1,TRBJ2-1,14,TRBV27,NA,TGTGCCAGCGGCCGACAGGGGGTATACAATGAGCAGTTCTTC,CASGRQGVYNEQFF
TRBD1,TRBJ2-7,14,TRBV19,NA,TGTGCCAGTAGCCCCCTCCGGGACAGAGACGAGCAGTACTTC,CASSPLRDRDEQYF
NA,TRBJ2-2,15,TRBV6-4,NA,TGTGCCAGCAGAGTGGGACACCCCGCCACCGGGGAGCTGTTTTTT,CASRVGHPATGELFF
NA,TRBJ1-2,12,TRBV30,NA,TGTGCCTGTAGCAGGGGATTATGGAGCTACACCTTC,CACSRGLWSYTF
NA,TRBJ1-2,14,TRBV5-6,few,TGTGCCAGCAGCTTGTTTAGGGACTACTATGGCTACACCTTC,CASSLFRDYYGYTF
NA,TRBJ1-1,15,TRBV7-9,NA,TGTGCCAGCAGCTTACGAGTGGGCGAAGGAACTGAAGCTTTCTTT,CASSLRVGEGTEAFF
NA,TRBJ2-1,13,TRBV18,NA,TGTGCCAGCTCAGTACAGGGATTGCATGAGCAGTTCTTC,CASSVQGLHEQFF
NA,TRBJ2-1,13,TRBV2,NA,TGTGCCAGCAGTGAAGGGCGAGGGTTTGAGCAGTTCTTC,CASSEGRGFEQFF
NA,TRBJ2-1,15,TRBV19,NA,TGTGCCAGTAACCCAAGAGCGGGCGGTACCAATGAGCAGTTCTTC,CASNPRAGGTNEQFF
NA,TRBJ1-1,12,TRBV9,NA,TGTGCCAGCAGCGTAGGAGGCACTGAAGCTTTCTTT,CASSVGGTEAFF
TRBD2,TRBJ2-2,17,TRBV11-2,NA,TGTGCCAGCAGCTGGACTAGCGGGGGGGCCGACACCGGGGAGCTGTTTTTT,CASSWTSGGADTGELFF
TRBD2,TRBJ2-1,16,TRBV7-9,once,TGTGCCAGCGGGACTAGCGGACCAGTGAGATACAATGAGCAGTTCTTC,CASGTSGPVRYNEQFF
TRBD1,TRBJ2-7,15,TRBV6-5,NA,TGTGCCAGCAGCCAGGCTCGGACAGGGACCTACGAGCAGTACTTC,CASSQARTGTYEQYF
NA,TRBJ2-7,14,TRBV27,NA,TGTGCCAGCAGTCCCCAGGGTCAATCTCCCGAGCAGTACTTC,CASSPQGQSPEQYF
NA,TRBJ2-5,17,TRBV2,NA,TGTGCCAGCAGTGGTGACAGCGACGGCTTTTTCTCCAAGACCCAGTACTTC,CASSGDSDGFFSKTQYF
NA,TRBJ2-1,13,TRBV30,once,TGTGCCTGGAGTGTACGCGGCGATTTTGAGCAGTTCTTC,CAWSVRGDFEQFF
NA,TRBJ2-7,11,TRBV29-1,NA,TGCAGCGTTGAAACCGGGGACGAGCAGTACTTC,CSVETGDEQYF
NA,TRBJ2-7,15,TRBV2,NA,TGTGCCAGCAGTCCACCCGGGACACTCTCCTACGAGCAGTACTTC,CASSPPGTLSYEQYF